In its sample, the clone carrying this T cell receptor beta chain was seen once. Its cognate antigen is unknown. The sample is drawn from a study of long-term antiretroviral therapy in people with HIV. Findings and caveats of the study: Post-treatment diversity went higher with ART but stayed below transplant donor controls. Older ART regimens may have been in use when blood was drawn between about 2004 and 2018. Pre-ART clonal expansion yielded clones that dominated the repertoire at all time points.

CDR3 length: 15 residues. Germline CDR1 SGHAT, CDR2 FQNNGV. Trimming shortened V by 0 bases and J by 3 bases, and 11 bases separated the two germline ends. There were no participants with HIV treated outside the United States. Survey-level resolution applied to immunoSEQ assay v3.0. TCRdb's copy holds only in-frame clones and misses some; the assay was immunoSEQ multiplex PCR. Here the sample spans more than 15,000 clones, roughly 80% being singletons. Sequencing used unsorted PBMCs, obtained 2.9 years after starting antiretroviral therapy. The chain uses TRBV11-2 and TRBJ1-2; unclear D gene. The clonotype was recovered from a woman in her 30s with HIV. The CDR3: CASSLEETRHYGYTF. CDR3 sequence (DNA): TGTGCCAGCAGCTTAGAAGAAACACGGCACTATGGCTACACCTTC.